The 7 T cell receptor beta chains below come from one sample, sequenced in a study of blood T cell repertoires in COVID-19. Here immunoSEQ multiplex PCR was the method, and the copy in TCRdb shows in-frame clones only, minus some. The sample lists 250,000 to 350,000 clones, around nine tenths occurring once. The sample consisted of peripheral blood. The receptors stem from a woman in her sixties with acute or convalescent COVID-19.

This chain joins TRBV15 and TRBJ2-5, with 8 bases that match TRBD2. The germline V gene has CDR1 LNHNV and CDR2 YYDKDF (reference sequence). V was clipped by 1 base and J by 1 base; unmatched bases: 11. The CDR3 consists of 18 residues. CDR3 DNA sequence: TGTGCCACCAGCAGAGGGGAGATGGTAGCGGGGACCCAAGAGACCCAGTACTTC. This codes for CATSRGEMVAGTQETQYF.

This chain connects TRBV5-1 to TRBJ2-3; tentatively, D is TRBD2 (5 bases). The CDR3 runs to 15 residues. CDR1 is SGHRS and CDR2 is YFSETQ in the germline V gene. Between the trimmed V and J ends, which lost 0 bases and 5 bases, there was a span of 13 bases. This CDR3 reads CASSLDGSGIDTQYF. The CDR3 nucleotides read TGCGCCAGCAGCTTGGATGGGAGTGGAATAGATACGCAGTATTTT.

The chain combines TRBV6-2 or TRBV6-3 with TRBJ1-5; TRBD1 matches at 12 bases. V shed 6 bases and J 6 bases; nucleotides not matched to a gene: 3. Germline V gene lookup returns CDR1 MNHEY and CDR2 SVGEGT. The CDR3 length is 14 residues. As DNA, the CDR3 is TGTGCCAGCAGCTGGGACAGGGGGCTTCAGCCCCAGCATTTT. It encodes CASSWDRGLQPQHF.

The genes are TRBV27 and TRBJ1-2; possible D gene TRBD1, 5 bases. Germline V gives CDR1 MNHEY, CDR2 SMNVEV (reference sequence). This CDR3 region has 14 residues. V was cut by 6 bases and J by 4 bases, with 15 bases left in between. Written as DNA, the CDR3 is TGTGCCAGCAGCCTTATGCGGGGGACCTATGGCTACACCTTC. As protein: CASSLMRGTYGYTF.

V usage is TRBV7-6 and J usage is TRBJ2-7; 9 bases fit TRBD2. There are 14 residues in the CDR3. Per the germline V gene, CDR1 is SGHVS and CDR2 is FNYEAQ. The J segment lost 3 bases and the V segment lost 5 bases, leaving 5 bases of the junction unmatched. Here the CDR3 reads CASSRERGDYEQYF. CDR3 nucleotide sequence: TGTGCCAGCAGCCGTGAGCGGGGGGACTACGAGCAGTACTTC.

The chain has TRBV24-1 and TRBJ1-4; 11 nucleotides match TRBD1. V lost 4 bases to trimming and J lost 8 bases; unmatched junction nucleotides: 5. Germline lookup yields CDR1 KGHDR and CDR2 SFDVKD. This CDR3 spans 15 amino acids. The CDR3 coding sequence is TGTGCCACCAGTGAAGGGACAGGGGGTGAGGAAAAACTGTTTTTT. This gives the protein CATSEGTGGEEKLFF.

The chain links TRBV19 to TRBJ2-7; 8 bases agree with TRBD1. From germline, CDR1 is LNHDA and CDR2 SQIVND (reference sequence). The V gene end was trimmed by 6 bases and the J gene end by 2 bases; junction bases not matched to a gene: 9. This CDR3 is built from 15 residues. CDR3 bases: TGTGCCAGTAGCCGGGACAGGTTGGGGGCCTACGAGCAGTACTTC. This sequence encodes CASSRDRLGAYEQYF.